The sequence of this T cell receptor (beta chain) was determined in a study of beta chain features in type 1 diabetes. Study-level results: Since sequencing was performed on cDNA, cells with high TCR expression could be over-represented.

Trimming cost V 8 bases and J 2 bases, with 11 bases left between them. The V gene's germline CDR1 is PRHDT and CDR2 FYEKMQ (reference sequence). CDR3 length: 13 amino acids. The sample holds many counts of this clone. Antigen specificity is unknown. Reverse transcribing all isolated RNA meant expressed TCRB transcripts were sequenced. This table comes from immunoSEQ multiplex PCR, and its TCRdb copy is limited to in-frame clones, with some not included. The sample consists of under 250,000 clones, 13% to 15% of them appearing once. This TCR came from a woman between 40 and 50 years old in good health. Specimen: naive CD4+ T cells from blood. The chain carries TRBV13 and TRBJ2-3, with a possible D match to TRBD2 (6 bases). The CDR3 region has the DNA TGTGCCAGCGGGACGGGGGTCACAGATACGCAGTATTTT. Its protein is CASGTGVTDTQYF.